Listed here are 26 T cell receptor beta chains from one sample, sequenced in a study of T cells in Graves' hyperthyroidism and ophthalmopathy (dated by TCRdb to the late 2010s). Preparation of the library involved multiplex PCR. The instrument was an Illumina HiSeq 2000. The TCR beta CDR3 regions were amplified from RNA transcripts. The first round of RT-PCR for the TCR CDR3 was performed with the HTBI primer set and the Qiagen OneStep RT-PCR kit. TCRdb took the public reads, trimmed them with fastp at Q25, ran MiXCR for clone calling and kept in-frame beta chains. Rows are combined by CDR3 protein, so each entry shows the most common genes and DNA. The sample table shows approximately 720,000 distinct CDR3 sequences, and roughly a sixth are seen once. About a sixth of the sample goes to the ten largest clones. Sequencing was performed on blood. These receptors originate from a woman between 45 and 60 years old with Graves' hyperthyroidism that later progressed to Graves' ophthalmopathy.

The V and J genes are TRBV29-1 and TRBJ2-2; D remains ambiguous. Germline assignment: CDR1 SQVTM and CDR2 ANQGSEA. The CDR3 contains 11 residues. V shed 7 bases and J shed 6 bases, with 9 bases lying between them. The CDR3 region has the DNA TGCAGCGGAAAGGTAGCCGGGGAGCTGTTTTTT. Translating gives CSGKVAGELFF.

The V call is TRBV9, the J call TRBJ2-3; 11 bases are shared with TRBD2. In germline, CDR1 is SGDLS, CDR2 YYNGEE. This CDR3 contains 16 residues. Trimming removed 5 bases from V and 3 bases from J; junction bases left unmatched: 8. The CDR3 protein is CASSLSSGGATDTQYF. The DNA of the CDR3 is TGTGCCAGCAGTCTTAGTAGCGGGGGGGCGACAGATACGCAGTATTTT. The variable domain in full, completed from reference TRBV9 and TRBJ2-3, reads DSGVTQTPKHLITATGQRVTLRCSPRSGDLSVYWYQQSLDQGLQFLIQYYNGEERAKGNILERFSAQQFPDLHSELNLSSLELGDSALYFCASSLSSGGATDTQYFGPGTRLTVL.

This clonotype has ten or more counts. The V call is TRBV27, the J call TRBJ1-1; tentatively, D is TRBD1 (5 bases). Trimming pared 7 bases from V and 5 bases from J, leaving 17 bases between. CDR3 length: 14 amino acids. Germline CDR1 and CDR2: MNHEY and SMNVEV (reference sequence). CDR3 DNA sequence: TGTGCCAGCAACACGGGACGGTGGGGGACTGAAGCTTTCTTT. It translates to CASNTGRWGTEAFF.

This clonotype was counted many times. The chain is built from TRBV30 and TRBJ1-5; 8 nucleotides agree with TRBD1. The germline V gene has CDR1 GTSNPN and CDR2 SVGIG (reference sequence). J was trimmed by 0 bases and V by 5 bases; bases with no gene match: 0. The CDR3 totals 13 residues. The CDR3 bases are TGTGCCTGGGGACAGGGTAGCAATCAGCCCCAGCATTTT. Amino acids: CAWGQGSNQPQHF.

In its sample, this clonotype was seen once. The rearrangement joins TRBV14 to TRBJ2-3; no firm D call. With 0 bases removed from V and 0 bases from J, the gap between germline ends came to 10 bases. Germline-derived CDR1 and CDR2 are SGHDN and FVKESK. The CDR3 sequence is 16 residues long. The CDR3 sequence is CASSQDIDSSTDTQYF. CDR3 coding DNA: TGTGCCAGCAGCCAAGATATCGATTCTAGCACAGATACGCAGTATTTT.

The gene calls are TRBV10-3 and TRBJ2-3, with TRBD2 matching 10 bases. Germline trimming cut 8 bases from V and 2 bases from J; bases unmatched to any gene: 4. Germline CDR1 ENHRY, CDR2 SYGVKD. The CDR3 is made up of 14 amino acids. The CDR3 region has the DNA TGTGCCATCGGGAGCGGGGGGGCCACAGATACGCAGTATTTT. It codes for CAIGSGGATDTQYF.

This clonotype occurred a few times. The V call is TRBV5-4, the J call TRBJ2-3; TRBD2 aligns across 11 bases. Germline CDR1 and CDR2: SGHNT and YYREEE (reference sequence). The CDR3 is 18 residues long. The trim removed 0 bases at V and 5 bases at J, leaving 11 bases unmatched. CDR3 in amino acids: CASSLGVSTSGAGDTQYF. CDR3 in DNA: TGTGCCAGCAGCTTGGGGGTTTCGACTAGCGGGGCGGGAGATACGCAGTATTTT.

The table lists this clonotype with many counts. This chain connects TRBV30 to TRBJ2-1; maybe TRBD1 (5 bases). Looked up from germline, CDR1 is GTSNPN and CDR2 is SVGIG (reference sequence). Trimming left V 0 bases short and J 1 base short, with 13 bases between. The CDR3 spans 16 residues. The chain's CDR3 is CAWSVDSWRSYNEQFF. CDR3 nucleotide sequence: TGTGCCTGGAGTGTAGACAGCTGGAGATCCTACAATGAGCAGTTCTTC.

In its sample, this clonotype was seen many times. This chain links TRBV2 with TRBJ2-3, with 8 bases lining up with TRBD1. The CDR3 sequence is 15 residues long. Losses at the gene ends were 5 bases for V and 1 base for J; bases not matched to a gene: 5. The germline gives CDR1 SNHLY, CDR2 FYNNEI. CDR3 residues: CASSTSTGGTDTQYF. The CDR3 DNA is TGTGCCAGCAGTACCTCGACAGGGGGCACAGATACGCAGTATTTT.

This clonotype came up many times. The chain carries TRBV5-5 and TRBJ2-7; D is unresolved. Germline V gene lookup returns CDR1 SGHKS and CDR2 YYEKEE (reference sequence). The V end lost 1 base, the J end lost 3 bases, and 8 bases lay between the germline ends. The CDR3 loop spans 13 amino acids. CDR3 protein: CASSLTEFYEQYF. DNA for the CDR3: TGTGCCAGCAGCTTGACAGAGTTCTACGAGCAGTACTTC.

This clonotype showed up just a few times. The chain employs TRBV5-6 and TRBJ1-6; maybe TRBD1 (5 bases). From germline, CDR1 is SGHDT and CDR2 YYEEEE. V was cut by 6 bases and J by 7 bases, with 14 bases left in between. This CDR3 is built from 14 residues. Here the CDR3 DNA reads TGTGCCAGCAACACCGGGACGGAAAATTCACCCCTCCACTTT. Encoded protein: CASNTGTENSPLHF.

On this clonotype itself: A read error may account for a junction end that differs from germline. The rearrangement joins TRBV20-1 to TRBJ2-5, with 11 bases lining up with TRBD2. The germline gives CDR1 DFQATT, CDR2 SNEGSKA (reference sequence). This CDR3 region has 12 residues. This chain's CDR3 is CSTSGGGETQYF. The DNA of the CDR3 is TGCAGTACTAGCGGGGGCGGGGAGACCCAGTACTTC.

A few counts support this clonotype. The chain has TRBV19 and TRBJ1-6; a possible D gene is TRBD1 (5 bases). V shed 7 bases and J shed 3 bases, with 19 bases lying between them. The germline gives CDR1 LNHDA, CDR2 SQIVND (reference sequence). The CDR3 has 17 residues. The CDR3 region is CASTQTARGGYNSPLHF. The DNA for the CDR3 is TGTGCCAGTACCCAAACGGCCCGGGGCGGCTATAATTCACCCCTCCACTTT. The entire variable domain, with the rest obtained from reference TRBV19 and TRBJ1-6, is as follows: DGGITQSPKYLFRKEGQNVTLSCEQNLNHDAMYWYRQDPGQGLRLIYYSQIVNDFQKGDIAEGYSVSREKKESFPLTVTSAQKNPTAFYLCASTQTARGGYNSPLHFGNGTRLTVT.

This clonotype was recorded at least ten times. This chain links TRBV5-1 with TRBJ1-1; 7 positions agree with TRBD1. The germline V gene encodes CDR1 SGHRS and CDR2 YFSETQ. V shed 0 bases and J 6 bases; nucleotides not matched to a gene: 5. CDR3 size: 14 residues. The CDR3 protein is CASSLDRGVAEAFF. The CDR3 DNA sequence: TGCGCCAGCAGCTTGGACAGGGGAGTAGCTGAAGCTTTCTTT.

The rearrangement links TRBV19 to TRBJ1-6, with no clear D. The ends were cut back, 3 bases at V and 8 bases at J, with 11 bases in the middle. The length of the CDR3 is 14 residues. CDR1 is LNHDA and CDR2 is SQIVND in the germline V gene (reference sequence). The CDR3 coding sequence is TGTGCCAGTAGTATCCCCGAGACCCATTCACCCCTCCACTTT. Protein sequence: CASSIPETHSPLHF. The full variable domain, completed using reference TRBV19 and TRBJ1-6, is DGGITQSPKYLFRKEGQNVTLSCEQNLNHDAMYWYRQDPGQGLRLIYYSQIVNDFQKGDIAEGYSVSREKKESFPLTVTSAQKNPTAFYLCASSIPETHSPLHFGNGTRLTVT.

The V gene is TRBV7-8, the J gene TRBJ2-2; a possible D gene is TRBD1 (5 bases). V was cut by 1 base and J by 5 bases, with 14 bases left in between. Per germline, CDR1 SGHVS and CDR2 FQNEAQ. The CDR3 length is 16 residues. This CDR3 reads CASSLGWQGRTGELFF. The CDR3 DNA reads as TGTGCCAGCAGCTTAGGGTGGCAGGGTCGGACCGGGGAGCTGTTTTTT. The full variable domain, its missing parts supplied by reference TRBV7-8 and TRBJ2-2, is GAGVSQSPRYKVAKRGQDVALRCDPISGHVSLFWYQQALGQGPEFLTYFQNEAQLDKSGLPSDRFFAERPEGSVSTLKIQRTQQEDSAVYLCASSLGWQGRTGELFFGEGSRLTVL.

This clonotype occurred many times. The chain couples TRBV5-6 to TRBJ1-2, with D perhaps matching TRBD1 (5 bases). The V end was cut by 7 bases, the J end by 1 base, with 20 bases between. The CDR3 spans 16 residues. CDR1 SGHDT and CDR2 YYEEEE come from the germline V gene. In DNA form, the CDR3 reads TGTGCCAGCGGCCGGGGGGTATCCTCGTATAACTATGGCTACACCTTC. This sequence encodes CASGRGVSSYNYGYTF. Full variable domain (outside the CDR3, taken from reference TRBV5-6 and TRBJ1-2): DAGVTQSPTHLIKTRGQQVTLRCSPKSGHDTVSWYQQALGQGPQFIFQYYEEEERQRGNFPDRFSGHQFPNYSSELNVNALLLGDSALYLCASGRGVSSYNYGYTFGSGTRLTVV.

This clonotype was recorded at least ten times. The rearrangement uses TRBV30 and TRBJ2-2; 10 nucleotides line up with TRBD1. Germline V gene data show CDR1 as GTSNPN and CDR2 as SVGIG (reference sequence). This CDR3 is built from 14 residues. V lost 1 base to trimming and J lost 7 bases; unmatched junction nucleotides: 3. CDR3 DNA: TGTGCCTGGAGTGGGGACAGGGGTCTCGGGGAGCTGTTTTTT. Amino acid sequence: CAWSGDRGLGELFF.

This clonotype was counted at least ten times. V and J are TRBV18 and TRBJ1-4, with D hard to call. Trimming removed 2 bases at V and 2 bases at J, with 6 bases between. The germline CDR1 and CDR2 sequences are KGHSH and LQKENI. This CDR3 contains 14 residues. The DNA for the CDR3 is TGTGCCAGCTCACCAGGATACACTAATGAAAAACTGTTTTTT. Translating gives CASSPGYTNEKLFF.

The table lists this clonotype with a few counts. This sequence joins TRBV29-1 and TRBJ1-1; D is ambiguous. CDR1 SQVTM and CDR2 ANQGSEA come from the germline V gene. Trimming removed 8 bases at V and 11 bases at J, with 18 bases between. The length of the CDR3 is 11 residues. The CDR3 spells CSFGVLKAAFF. In DNA, the CDR3 is TGCAGCTTCGGAGTGCTTAAGGCGGCTTTCTTT. The complete variable domain, with remaining parts taken from reference TRBV29-1 and TRBJ1-1, reads SAVISQKPSRDICQRGTSLTIQCQVDSQVTMMFWYRQQPGQSLTLIATANQGSEATYESGFVIDKFPISRPNLTFSTLTVSNMSPEDSSIYLCSFGVLKAAFFGQGTRLTVV.

This clonotype has more than one count but fewer than ten. The rearrangement links TRBV2 to TRBJ2-2; no definite D call. Germline V lookup: CDR1 SNHLY, CDR2 FYNNEI. The CDR3 spans 13 residues. Trimming stripped 7 bases from V and 6 bases from J, with 12 bases between. CDR3 sequence reads: CASIPTSAGELFF. The CDR3, as DNA: TGTGCCAGCATCCCCACGTCAGCCGGGGAGCTGTTTTTT.

The chain is built from TRBV12-3 or TRBV12-4 and TRBJ2-7, with D perhaps being TRBD1 or TRBD2 (5 bases each). V lost 7 bases and J 0 bases, leaving 13 bases between the germline ends. There are 14 residues in the CDR3. CDR3 sequence: CASTDGTHSYEQYF. CDR3 in DNA: TGTGCCAGCACCGACGGGACGCACTCCTACGAGCAGTACTTC.

This chain links TRBV20-1 with TRBJ2-7; D is ambiguous. Germline CDR1 is DFQATT and CDR2 is SNEGSKA (reference sequence). V lost 5 bases and J 0 bases, leaving 11 bases between the germline ends. The CDR3 covers 13 residues. The CDR3 region is CSAVVMGSYEQYF. The DNA for the CDR3 is TGCAGTGCTGTAGTTATGGGCTCCTACGAGCAGTACTTC.

This clonotype has at least ten counts. This chain uses TRBV11-2 with TRBJ2-5; 9 positions match TRBD2. Looked up from germline, CDR1 is SGHAT and CDR2 is FQNNGV. Losses at the gene ends were 1 base for V and 4 bases for J; bases not matched to a gene: 4. This CDR3 contains 15 residues. CDR3 amino acids: CASSLVISGGETQYF. The CDR3 DNA follows: TGTGCCAGCAGCTTAGTTATTAGCGGGGGAGAGACCCAGTACTTC.

This clonotype appeared a few times. The chain employs TRBV29-1 and TRBJ1-1, with D unclear. The CDR3 has 15 residues. Germline CDR1 reads SQVTM; CDR2 reads ANQGSEA. V shed 6 bases and J shed 1 base, with 18 bases lying between them. The CDR3 sequence: CSVDRGSGSNTEAFF. CDR3 in DNA: TGCAGCGTCGACCGTGGTAGCGGTTCGAACACTGAAGCTTTCTTT.

This clonotype was observed many times. CDR3 in amino acids: CASSYSRQTYEQYF. CDR3 bases: TGTGCCAGCAGTTACTCGAGGCAGACCTACGAGCAGTACTTC. This chain connects TRBV6-5 to TRBJ2-7; no definite D call. V was shortened by 0 bases and J by 2 bases, with 8 bases between the two germline ends. CDR3 size: 14 residues. Germline V CDR1 and CDR2: MNHEY, SVGAGI.